This T cell receptor beta chain was observed in a study of blood T cell repertoires in COVID-19. This CDR3 is built from 15 residues. The germline V and J ends were trimmed by 4 bases and 8 bases, with 14 bases remaining between them. Germline CDR1 and CDR2: KGHDR and SFDVKD. TCRdb keeps only in-frame clones here, not all; method: immunoSEQ multiplex PCR. This sample has 70,000 or so clones, with just under 80% found just once. This TCR derives from a human donor in a cohort sampled during active COVID-19. V gene TRBV24-1 combines with J gene TRBJ2-6, with D maybe TRBD1 (6 bases). Sequencing used peripheral blood. DNA for the CDR3: TGTGCCACCAGTGACCCCCTCAGGGGTACCAACGTCCTGACTTTC. Its protein is CATSDPLRGTNVLTF.